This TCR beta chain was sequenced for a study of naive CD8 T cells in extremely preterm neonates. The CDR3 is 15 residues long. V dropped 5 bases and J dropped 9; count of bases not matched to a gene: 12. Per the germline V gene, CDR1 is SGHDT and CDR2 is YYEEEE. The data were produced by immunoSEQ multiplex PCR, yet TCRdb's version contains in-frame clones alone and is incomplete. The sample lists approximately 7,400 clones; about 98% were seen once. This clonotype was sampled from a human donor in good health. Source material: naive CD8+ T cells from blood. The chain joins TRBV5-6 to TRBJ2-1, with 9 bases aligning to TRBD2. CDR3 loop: CASSSPGLAAGEQFF. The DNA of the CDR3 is TGTGCCAGCAGTTCTCCGGGACTAGCAGCTGGTGAGCAGTTCTTC.